This paragraph covers one T cell receptor beta chain sequence. As yet, its antigen is unknown. The data were obtained in a study of blood T cells in healthy people across ages. Regarding the study as a whole: Expanded clonotype shifts may have been confounded, as the donors had an unknown CMV status.

Healthy individuals of Caucasian origin from Russia, aged about 6 to 100, served as donors. A second PCR, run for roughly 6 to 11 cycles, used a sample-barcoded 5' primer plus a J-beta primer mix. Carrying 12 random nucleotides, a template-switch adaptor labeled each individual cDNA molecule. TCRdb ran MiXCR on the 5' RACE reads and lists one entry per CDR3 protein. The data contain hundreds of thousands of distinct CDR3 sequences, under 70% of them singletons. CDR1 and CDR2 (germline): SGDLS, YYNGEE. This CDR3 spans 14 amino acids. Trimming pared 0 bases from V and 1 base from J, leaving 7 bases between.

The clonotype originates from a man between 60 and 75 years old in good health. Sequenced input: blood. The chain joins TRBV9 to TRBJ2-5; no reliable D call. The CDR3 spells CASSVEGSQETQYF. The CDR3 DNA sequence: TGTGCCAGCAGCGTAGAGGGCAGCCAAGAGACCCAGTACTTC. Full variable domain (rest looked up from reference TRBV9 and TRBJ2-5): DSGVTQTPKHLITATGQRVTLRCSPRSGDLSVYWYQQSLDQGLQFLIQYYNGEERAKGNILERFSAQQFPDLHSELNLSSLELGDSALYFCASSVEGSQETQYFGPGTRLLVL.